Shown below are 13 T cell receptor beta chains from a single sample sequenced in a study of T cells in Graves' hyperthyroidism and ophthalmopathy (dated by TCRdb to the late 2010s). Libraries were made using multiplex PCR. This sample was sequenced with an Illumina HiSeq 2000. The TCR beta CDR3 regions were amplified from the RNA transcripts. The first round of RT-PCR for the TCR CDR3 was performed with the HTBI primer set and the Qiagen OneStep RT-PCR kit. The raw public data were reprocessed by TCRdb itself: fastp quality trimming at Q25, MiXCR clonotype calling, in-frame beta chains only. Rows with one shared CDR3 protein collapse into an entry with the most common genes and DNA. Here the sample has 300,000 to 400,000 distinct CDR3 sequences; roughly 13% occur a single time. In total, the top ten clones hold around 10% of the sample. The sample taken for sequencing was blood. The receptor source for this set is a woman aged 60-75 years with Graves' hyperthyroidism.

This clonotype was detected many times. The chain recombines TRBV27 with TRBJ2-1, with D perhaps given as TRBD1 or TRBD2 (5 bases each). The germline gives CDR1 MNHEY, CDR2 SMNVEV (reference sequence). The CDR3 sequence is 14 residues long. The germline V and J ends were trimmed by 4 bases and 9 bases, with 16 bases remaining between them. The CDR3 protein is CASSWGTGRFEQFF. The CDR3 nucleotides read TGTGCCAGCAGTTGGGGGACGGGACGGTTTGAGCAGTTCTTC.

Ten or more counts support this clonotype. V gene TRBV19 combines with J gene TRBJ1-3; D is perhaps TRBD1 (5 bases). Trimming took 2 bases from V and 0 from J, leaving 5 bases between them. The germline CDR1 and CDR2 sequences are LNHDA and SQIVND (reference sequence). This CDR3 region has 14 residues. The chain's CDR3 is CASSIRGSGNTIYF. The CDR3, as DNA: TGTGCCAGTAGTATAAGGGGCTCTGGAAACACCATATATTTT. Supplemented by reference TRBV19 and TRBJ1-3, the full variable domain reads DGGITQSPKYLFRKEGQNVTLSCEQNLNHDAMYWYRQDPGQGLRLIYYSQIVNDFQKGDIAEGYSVSREKKESFPLTVTSAQKNPTAFYLCASSIRGSGNTIYFGEGSWLTVV.

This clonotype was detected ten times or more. CDR3: CASSQMLAGGYNEQFF. The CDR3 DNA sequence: TGCGCCAGCAGCCAAATGTTAGCGGGAGGCTACAATGAGCAGTTCTTC. The chain carries TRBV4-1 and TRBJ2-1, with 10 nucleotides matching TRBD2. The CDR3 runs to 16 residues. In germline, CDR1 is MGHRA, CDR2 YSYEKL. Trimming took 2 bases from V and 3 from J; bases not matched to a gene: 4.

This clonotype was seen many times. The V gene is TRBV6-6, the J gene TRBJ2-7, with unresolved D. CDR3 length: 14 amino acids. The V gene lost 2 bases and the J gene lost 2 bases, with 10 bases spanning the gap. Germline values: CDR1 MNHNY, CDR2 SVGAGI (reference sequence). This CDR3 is CASSYQGKTYEQYF. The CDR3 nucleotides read TGTGCCAGCAGTTACCAAGGGAAGACCTACGAGCAGTACTTC.

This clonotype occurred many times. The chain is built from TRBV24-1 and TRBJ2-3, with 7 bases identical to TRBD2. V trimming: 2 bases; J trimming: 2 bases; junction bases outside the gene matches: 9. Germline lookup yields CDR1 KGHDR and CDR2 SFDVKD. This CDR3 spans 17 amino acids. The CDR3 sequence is CATSDSNWGGITDTQYF. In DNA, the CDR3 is TGTGCCACCAGTGATTCCAATTGGGGGGGGATCACAGATACGCAGTATTTT.

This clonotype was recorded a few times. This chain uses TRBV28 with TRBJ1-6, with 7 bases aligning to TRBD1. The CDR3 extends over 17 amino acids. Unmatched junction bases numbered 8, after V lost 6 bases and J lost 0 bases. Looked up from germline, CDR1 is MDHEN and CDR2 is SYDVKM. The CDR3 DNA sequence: TGTGCCAGCAGCTTAAGGGGGCTGAGCTCCTATAATTCACCCCTCCACTTT. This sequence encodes CASSLRGLSSYNSPLHF.

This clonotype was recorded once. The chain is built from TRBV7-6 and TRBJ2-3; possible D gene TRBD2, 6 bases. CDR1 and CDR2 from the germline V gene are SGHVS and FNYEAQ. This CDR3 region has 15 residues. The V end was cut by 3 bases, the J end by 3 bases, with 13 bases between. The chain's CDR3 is CASSFGGLRTDTQYF. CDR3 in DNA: TGTGCCAGCAGCTTCGGGGGATTAAGGACAGATACGCAGTATTTT.

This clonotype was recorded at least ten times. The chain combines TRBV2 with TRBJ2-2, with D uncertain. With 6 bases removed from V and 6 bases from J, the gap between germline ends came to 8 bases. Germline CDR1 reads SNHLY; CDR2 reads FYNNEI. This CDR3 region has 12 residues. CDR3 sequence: CASRTNSGELFF. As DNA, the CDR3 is TGTGCCAGCAGGACCAATTCCGGGGAGCTGTTTTTT.

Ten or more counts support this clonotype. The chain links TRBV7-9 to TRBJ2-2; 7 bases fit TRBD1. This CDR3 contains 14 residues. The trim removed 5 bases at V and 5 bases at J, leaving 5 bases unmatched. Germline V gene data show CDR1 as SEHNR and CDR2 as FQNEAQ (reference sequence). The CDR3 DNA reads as TGTGCCAGCAGCCGGGACAGCCAAACCGGGGAGCTGTTTTTT. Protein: CASSRDSQTGELFF.

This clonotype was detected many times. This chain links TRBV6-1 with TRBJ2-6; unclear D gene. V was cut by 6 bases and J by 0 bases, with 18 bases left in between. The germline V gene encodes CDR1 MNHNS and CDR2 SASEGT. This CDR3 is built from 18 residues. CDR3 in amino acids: CASRARTNSNSGANVLTF. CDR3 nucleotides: TGTGCCAGCAGAGCCCGGACGAACAGCAACTCTGGGGCCAACGTCCTGACTTTC.

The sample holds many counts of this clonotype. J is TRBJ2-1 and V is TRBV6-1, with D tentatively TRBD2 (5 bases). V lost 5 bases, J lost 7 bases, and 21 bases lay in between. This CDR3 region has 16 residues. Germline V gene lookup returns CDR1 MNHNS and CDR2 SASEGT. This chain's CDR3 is CASSPHQVHGNNEQFF. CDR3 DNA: TGTGCCAGCAGTCCCCATCAGGTCCACGGGAATAATGAGCAGTTCTTC.

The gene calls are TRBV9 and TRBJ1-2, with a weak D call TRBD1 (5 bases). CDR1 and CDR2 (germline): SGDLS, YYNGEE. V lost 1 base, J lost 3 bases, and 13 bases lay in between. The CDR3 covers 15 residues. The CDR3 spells CASSVSGQGDYGYTF. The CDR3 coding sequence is TGTGCCAGCAGCGTAAGCGGGCAGGGAGACTATGGCTACACCTTC.

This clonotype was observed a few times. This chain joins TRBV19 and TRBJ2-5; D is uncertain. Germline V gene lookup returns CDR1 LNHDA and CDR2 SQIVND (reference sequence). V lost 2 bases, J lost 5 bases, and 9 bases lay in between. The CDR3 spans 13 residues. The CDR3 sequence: CASSISPRETQYF. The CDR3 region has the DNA TGTGCCAGTAGTATATCCCCACGGGAGACCCAGTACTTC.